This record concerns one T cell receptor (beta chain) sequence. There is no known antigen for this receptor. Base qualities are not at hand, and no much larger clone is one base apart. Before genomic DNA extraction, conventional CD4+ T cells were isolated from blood as CD25-low CD127-high cells. Several healthy control donors were used as the comparison group for repertoire analyses. Library preparation employed the immunoSEQ multiplex PCR assay. Rearranged TCR beta chain products were amplified from genomic DNA of sorted T-cell subsets and sequenced. In the authors' own workflow: Shannon entropy and Simpson indices were used to measure how diverse the repertoire of productive TCR beta rearrangements was. Clonal expansion was assessed by the summed frequency of the 100 most abundant productive TCR beta clonotypes among total reads. The TRB repertoires were evaluated with a self-reactivity index based on amino acid usage at CDR3beta positions 6 and 7. Two-way ANOVA was used for repertoire analyses, and Student t or Mann-Whitney tests were used for flow cytometric analyses. The clones in this table, taken by TCRdb from immuneACCESS, are in-frame only. Not every clone is retained; where verified, under half of the shortfall comes from an unresolved V gene, and the cause of the rest is unknown. The V and J calls and clone size come from that table; D and trimming were worked out from the DNA. The table for this sample lists more than 10,000 clones; approximately 93% of them were counted only once. The ten largest clones take up about 1.1% of the sample.

The sample comes from a study of regulatory and conventional T cells in RAG deficiency (dated by TCRdb to 2016 to 2017). A note on the overall study: High-throughput TCR beta sequencing was used to compare the repertoire diversity and composition of Treg, conventional CD4+ and CD8+ T cells between RAG-deficient patients and healthy controls.

Study-wide findings and limitations: All patient T-cell subsets had shorter CDR3 lengths; Omenn syndrome patients showed >85% Treg-Tconv repertoire overlap at nucleotide and amino acid level. Compared with control T-cell subpopulations, the RAG-deficient patients had markedly lower Shannon entropy and higher Simpson indices. Compared with controls, Omenn syndrome and CID/AS patients had approximately 100-fold fewer unique TCR beta sequences in Treg cells, whereas the reduction in the other subsets was around 10-fold. Some T-cell subset analyses were not done for some subjects. In Omenn syndrome patients, sorted CD25-high CD127-low cells may represent peripherally activated cells rather than bona fide Treg cells.

These sequences were also reported in another study, on regulatory T cells. The second study's paper adds: The multiplex PCR relied on 52 forward TRBV primers and 13 reverse TRBJ primers, and amplification bias was corrected through assay-based and computational methods. Patient repertoires showed restricted unique TRB V-J pairs and skewed V and J gene usage, most marked in regulatory T cells. The study compared T-cell receptor beta repertoires of sorted regulatory, conventional CD4+ and CD8+ T cells in CD3G-deficient patients with those in healthy controls. Ficoll density separation was used to isolate peripheral blood mononuclear cells. Within the immunoSEQ assay, multiplex PCR amplified rearranged TRB loci from genomic DNA. An Illumina HiSeq platform was used to sequence the TRB amplicons. Raw sequences were error-filtered and aligned to reference gene sequences by custom algorithms, then analyzed with the immunoSEQ online tools. The frequencies of productive and nonproductive TRB rearrangements were evaluated among unique sequences as well as among total sequences. Group comparisons used t tests, Mann-Whitney tests or two-way ANOVA run in Prism software.

The sample was CD4+ effector T cells sorted from blood. This clonotype was sampled from a human donor in good health.

The CDR3 in this case is CASSGREETEAFF. The DNA sequence reads TGTGCCAGCAGCGGCCGGGAGGAAACTGAAGCTTTCTTT. The V and J segments used are TRBV7-9 and TRBJ1-1; there is no confident call for the D gene. CDR1 and CDR2, looked up from the germline V gene (reference sequence), are SEHNR and FQNEAQ. Relative to germline, V is 5 bases shorter and J is 5 bases shorter, with 12 bases between their ends. From cysteine to phenylalanine, the CDR3 is 13 amino acids long. This entry keeps only the CDR3 DNA: 39 bases, framed from base 1. Full variable domain (CDR3 extended with the reference TRBV7-9 and TRBJ1-1 proteins): DTGVSQNPRHKITKRGQNVTFRCDPISEHNRLYWYRQTLGQGPEFLTYFQNEAQLEKSRLLSDRFSAERPKGSFSTLEIQRTEQGDSAMYLCASSGREETEAFFGQGTRLTVV.